A single T cell receptor beta chain is shown here with its context. This table comes from immunoSEQ multiplex PCR, and its TCRdb copy is limited to in-frame clones, with some not included. The sample holds about 78,000 clones, roughly 81% seen once. The data stem from a study of T cells in localized non-small cell lung cancer. Germline CDR1 WNHNN, CDR2 SYGVQD (reference sequence). Between the trimmed V and J ends, which lost 0 bases and 10 bases, there was a span of 10 bases. The CDR3 covers 13 residues. The sequence was obtained from a man aged 40 to 75 with stage I lung adenocarcinoma. This specimen consisted of peripheral blood, obtained before any cancer treatment. The genes are TRBV10-1 and TRBJ2-1; no clear D gene. The CDR3 DNA reads as TGCGCCAGCAGTGAGTCGTTAACTCCCGAGCAGTTCTTC. Amino acid sequence: CASSESLTPEQFF.